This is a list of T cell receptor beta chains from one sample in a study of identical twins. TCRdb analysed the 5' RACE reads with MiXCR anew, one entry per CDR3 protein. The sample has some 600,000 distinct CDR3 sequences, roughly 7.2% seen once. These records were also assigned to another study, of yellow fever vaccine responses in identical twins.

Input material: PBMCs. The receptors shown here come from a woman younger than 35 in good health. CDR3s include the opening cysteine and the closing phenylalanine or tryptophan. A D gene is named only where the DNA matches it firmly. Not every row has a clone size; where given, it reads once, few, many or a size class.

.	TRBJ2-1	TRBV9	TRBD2	TGTGCCAGCAGCGTAGCCGCTAGCGGGAGATCTGGCGATGAGCAGTTCTTC	CASSVAASGRSGDEQFF
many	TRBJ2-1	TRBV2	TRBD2	TGTGCCAGCAGTGAAGGGCTAGCGGGATTTGGTAATGAGCAGTTCTTC	CASSEGLAGFGNEQFF
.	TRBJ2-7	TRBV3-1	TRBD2	TGTGCCAGCAGCCAACCGACTAGCGGGAAGCTAATCGAGCAGTACTTC	CASSQPTSGKLIEQYF
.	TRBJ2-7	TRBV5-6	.	TGTGCCAGCAGCTTGGAACAGGCAATACAGTACGAGCAGTACTTC	CASSLEQAIQYEQYF
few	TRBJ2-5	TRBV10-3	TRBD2	TGTGCCATCAGTGAGTCGGCGGGAGGTGGGGAGACCCAGTACTTC	CAISESAGGGETQYF
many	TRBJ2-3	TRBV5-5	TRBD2	TGTGCCAGCAGAGGACTAGCGGGGGGGCCGGTCCCAGATACGCAGTATTTT	CASRGLAGGPVPDTQYF
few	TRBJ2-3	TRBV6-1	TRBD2	TGTGCCAGCACCTACAGTAGCGGGGGGGCCGCAGATACGCAGTATTTT	CASTYSSGGAADTQYF
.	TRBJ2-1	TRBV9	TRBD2	TGTGCCAGCAGGGGACTAGGGGGCAATGAGCAGTTCTTC	CASRGLGGNEQFF
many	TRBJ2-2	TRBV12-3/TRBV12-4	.	TGTGCCAGCAGTTTAGAGAGGGGATACACCGGGGAGCTGTTTTTT	CASSLERGYTGELFF
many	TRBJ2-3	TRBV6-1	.	TGTGCCAGCACCTTGACTAGGAACACAGATACGCAGTATTTT	CASTLTRNTDTQYF
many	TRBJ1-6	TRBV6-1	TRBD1	TGTGCCAGCAGACCTTTGACAGGGCCTAAGAAAAATTCACCCCTCCACTTT	CASRPLTGPKKNSPLHF
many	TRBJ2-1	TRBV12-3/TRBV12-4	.	TGTGCCAGCAGTCCCGGGACTGCCTTCCCGTTCTTC	CASSPGTAFPFF
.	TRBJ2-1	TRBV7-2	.	TGTGCCAGCCTAGCCAGGATGCTTTACAATGAGCAGTTCTTC	CASLARMLYNEQFF
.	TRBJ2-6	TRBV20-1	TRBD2	TGCAGTGCTAGAGATCTTGGCGGCGGGCCCGGGGGGTGGGCCAACGTCCTGACTTTC	CSARDLGGGPGGWANVLTF
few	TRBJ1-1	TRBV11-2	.	TGTGCCAGCAGTTTTGAGCGGAGCACTGAAGCTTTCTTT	CASSFERSTEAFF
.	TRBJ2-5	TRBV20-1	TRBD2	TGCAGTGCTAGAGCGCCTAGCGGGGTGGTGGCGACCCAGTACTTC	CSARAPSGVVATQYF
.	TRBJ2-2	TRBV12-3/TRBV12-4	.	TGTGCCAGCAGCGCTACTCTAGATATACTATTCGCGAACACCGGGGAGCTGTTTTTT	CASSATLDILFANTGELFF
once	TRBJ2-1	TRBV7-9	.	TGTGCCAGCAGTACAGGAAGGGGGACCTACAATGAGCAGTTCTTC	CASSTGRGTYNEQFF
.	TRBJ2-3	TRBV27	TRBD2	TGTGCCAGCAGACGAGGACTAGCGGGAGCTTTAAGGGGAGATACGCAGTATTTT	CASRRGLAGALRGDTQYF
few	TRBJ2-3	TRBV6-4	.	TGTGCCAGCAGTGACTCTGTCGAGGGGACGCAGTATTTT	CASSDSVEGTQYF
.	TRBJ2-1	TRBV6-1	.	TGTGCCAGCAGTCATCAACTAGCAAGTTGGCAGTTCTTC	CASSHQLASWQFF
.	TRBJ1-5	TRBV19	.	TGTGCCAGTATCCCCTCGGGGAGAAGAAGCAATCAGCCCCAGCATTTT	CASIPSGRRSNQPQHF
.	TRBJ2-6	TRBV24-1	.	TGTGCCACCAGTGATTATCGCGCAGGGACTGGGGCCAACGTCCTGACTTTC	CATSDYRAGTGANVLTF
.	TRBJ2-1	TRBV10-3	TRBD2	TGTGCCACTGGAAGCCCCCGGCGGGAGAGGAATGAGCAGTTCTTC	CATGSPRRERNEQFF
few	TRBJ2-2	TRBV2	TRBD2	TGTGCCAGCAAAGAGACTAGCGGGAGTCCCGGGGAGCTGTTTTTT	CASKETSGSPGELFF
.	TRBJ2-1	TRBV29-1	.	TGCAGCGTTGAAGGCGGACAACCAGGGAACTACAATGAGCAGTTCTTC	CSVEGGQPGNYNEQFF
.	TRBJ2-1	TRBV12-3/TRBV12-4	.	TGTGCCAGCAGTTTGTTCAGAAAGACTTACAATGAGCAGTTCTTC	CASSLFRKTYNEQFF
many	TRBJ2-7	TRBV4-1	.	TGCGCCAGCAGCCAAGGGGCAGGGTCCTACGAGCAGTACTTC	CASSQGAGSYEQYF
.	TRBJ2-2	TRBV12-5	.	TGTGCTAGTGCCACCCTCGACGGCGGAGGGGGGGAGCTGTTTTTT	CASATLDGGGGELFF
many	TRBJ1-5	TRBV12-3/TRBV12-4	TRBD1	TGTGCCAGCAGCCACCCGACAGGGCACCAGCCCCAGCATTTT	CASSHPTGHQPQHF
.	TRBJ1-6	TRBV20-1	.	TGCAGTGCTAGCGACGGACAGCTACCCAATTCACCCCTCCACTTT	CSASDGQLPNSPLHF
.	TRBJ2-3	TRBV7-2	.	TGTGCCAGCAGCTTCCCCCCACCCCGGATAGATACGCAGTATTTT	CASSFPPPRIDTQYF
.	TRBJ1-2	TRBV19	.	TGTGCCAGTAGTTTGAGAAATGGCTACACCTTC	CASSLRNGYTF
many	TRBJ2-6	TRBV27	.	TGTGCCAGCAGTCCGTATCAAGGGAGGTCTGGGGCCAACGTCCTGACTTTC	CASSPYQGRSGANVLTF
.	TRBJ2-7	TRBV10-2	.	TGCGCCAGCAGGCCCCCATCGGGAACCTACGAGCAGTACTTC	CASRPPSGTYEQYF
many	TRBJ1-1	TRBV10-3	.	TGTGCCATCAGTGCCTCCGGACGCGGCACTGAAGCTTTCTTT	CAISASGRGTEAFF
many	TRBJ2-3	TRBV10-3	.	TGTGCCATCAGTGAGTCCTTTTCAGATACGCAGTATTTT	CAISESFSDTQYF
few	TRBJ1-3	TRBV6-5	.	TGTGCCAGCAGTTACACATATGACAGCTATGTCTCTGGAAACACCATATATTTT	CASSYTYDSYVSGNTIYF
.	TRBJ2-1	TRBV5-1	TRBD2	TGCGCCAGCAGCTTGGTCCCGGGGGGCAATGAGCAGTTCTTC	CASSLVPGGNEQFF
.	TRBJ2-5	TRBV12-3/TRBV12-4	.	TGTGTCAGCAGTCTCCGCGGAGAGACCCAGTACTTC	CVSSLRGETQYF
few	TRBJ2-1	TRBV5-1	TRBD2	TGCGCCAGCACCCCTTTGGCGGGAGTTACGGATGAGCAGTTCTTC	CASTPLAGVTDEQFF
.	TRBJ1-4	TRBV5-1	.	TGCGCCAGCAGCTTGACGGGGGGTCAAGCTGAAAAACTGCTTTTT	CASSLTGGQAEKLLF
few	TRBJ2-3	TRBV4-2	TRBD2	TGTGCCAGCAGCCAAGACGTACGCGGGACTAGCGGCACAGATACGCAGTATTTT	CASSQDVRGTSGTDTQYF
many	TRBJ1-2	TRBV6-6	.	TGTGCCAGCAGTTACTCGGGCGGGGATGGCTACACCTTC	CASSYSGGDGYTF
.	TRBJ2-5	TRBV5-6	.	TGTGCCAGCAGCTCCCTTGCGACATTCCAAGAGACCCAGTACTTC	CASSSLATFQETQYF
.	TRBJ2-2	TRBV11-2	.	TGTGCCAGCAGCTTAGCCCCGGGCGCCCACACCGGGGAGCTGTTTTTT	CASSLAPGAHTGELFF
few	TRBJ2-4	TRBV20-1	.	TGCAGTGCTAGACAGGGCGGGAACATTCAGTACTTC	CSARQGGNIQYF
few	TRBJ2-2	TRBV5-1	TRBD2	TGCGCCAGCATCGAAGGTACTAGCGGAGGGGCCGGGGAGCTGTTTTTT	CASIEGTSGGAGELFF
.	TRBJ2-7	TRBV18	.	TGTGCCAGCTCACCACTTGCGGACGGCAGCTCCTACGAGCAGTACTTC	CASSPLADGSSYEQYF
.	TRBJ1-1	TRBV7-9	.	TGTGCCAGCAGCCCGCGGACAGACTCGGGTACTGAAGCTTTCTTT	CASSPRTDSGTEAFF
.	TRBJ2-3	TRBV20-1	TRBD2	TGCAGTGCTCACGTGGCTAGCGGATACACAGATACGCAGTATTTT	CSAHVASGYTDTQYF
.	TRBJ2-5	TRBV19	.	TGTGCCAGTAGTATATCGGGGGGCCTAAAAGAGACCCAGTACTTC	CASSISGGLKETQYF
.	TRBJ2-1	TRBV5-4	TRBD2	TGTGCCAGGAGCTCGAGGACTAGCGGGAGAGGGCTAAGGGCATACAATGAGCAGTTCTTC	CARSSRTSGRGLRAYNEQFF
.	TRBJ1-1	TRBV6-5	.	TGTGCCAGCAGTACTTACAGGAGGCGGGCCACTGAAGCTTTCTTT	CASSTYRRRATEAFF
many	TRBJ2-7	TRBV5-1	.	TGCGCCAGCAGCTTAATGCGGGACACCTACGAGCAGTACTTC	CASSLMRDTYEQYF